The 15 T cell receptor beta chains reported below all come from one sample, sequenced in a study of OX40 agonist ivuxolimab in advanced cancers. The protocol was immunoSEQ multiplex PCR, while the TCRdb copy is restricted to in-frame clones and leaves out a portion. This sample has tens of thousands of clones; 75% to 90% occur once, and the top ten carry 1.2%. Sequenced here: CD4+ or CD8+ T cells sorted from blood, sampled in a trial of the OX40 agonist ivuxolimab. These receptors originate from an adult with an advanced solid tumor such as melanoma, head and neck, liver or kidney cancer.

The DNA for the CDR3 is TGCGCCAGCAGTGCGACAGGTCGCGACTATGGCTACACCTTC. This codes for CASSATGRDYGYTF. The chain carries TRBV10-1 and TRBJ1-2; tentative D call: TRBD1 (6 bases). The germline CDR1 and CDR2 sequences are WNHNN and SYGVQD (reference sequence). V was pared by 4 bases and J by 3 bases, with 12 bases between. The CDR3 contains 14 residues.

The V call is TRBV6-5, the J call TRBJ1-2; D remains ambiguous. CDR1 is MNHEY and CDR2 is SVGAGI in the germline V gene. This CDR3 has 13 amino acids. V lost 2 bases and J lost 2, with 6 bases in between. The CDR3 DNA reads TGTGCCAGCAGTTACGGCGTAAACTATGGCTACACCTTC. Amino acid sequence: CASSYGVNYGYTF.

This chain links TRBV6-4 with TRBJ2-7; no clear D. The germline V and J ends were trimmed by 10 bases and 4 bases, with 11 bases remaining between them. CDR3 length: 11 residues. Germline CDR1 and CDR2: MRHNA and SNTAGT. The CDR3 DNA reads TGTGCCAATAAAAGGCCTTACGAGCAGTACTTC. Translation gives CANKRPYEQYF.

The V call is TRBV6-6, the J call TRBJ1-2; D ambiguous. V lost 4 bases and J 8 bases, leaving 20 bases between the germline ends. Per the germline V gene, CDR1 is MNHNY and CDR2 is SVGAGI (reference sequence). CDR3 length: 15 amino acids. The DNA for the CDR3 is TGTGCCAGCAGTTTAGAGAGGTCCGACATGAGGGGCTACACCTTC. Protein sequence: CASSLERSDMRGYTF.

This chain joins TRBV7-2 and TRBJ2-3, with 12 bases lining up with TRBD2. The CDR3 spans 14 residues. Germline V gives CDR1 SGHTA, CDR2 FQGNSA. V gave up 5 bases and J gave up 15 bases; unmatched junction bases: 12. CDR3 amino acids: CASSPSSGGAAPYF. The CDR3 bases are TGTGCCAGCAGCCCCTCTAGCGGGGGGGCGGCTCCTTATTTT.

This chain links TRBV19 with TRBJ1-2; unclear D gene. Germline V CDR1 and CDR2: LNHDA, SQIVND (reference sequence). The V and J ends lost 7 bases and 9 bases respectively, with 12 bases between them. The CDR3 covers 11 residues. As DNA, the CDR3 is TGTGCCAGTAAAGAAGGGAGGAGCTACACCTTC. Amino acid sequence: CASKEGRSYTF.

The CDR3 loop is CASSSGTFYEQYF. As DNA, the CDR3 is TGTGCCAGCAGTTCCGGGACATTCTACGAGCAGTACTTC. The rearrangement joins TRBV2 to TRBJ2-7; D perhaps matches TRBD1 (6 bases). CDR3 length: 13 residues. V dropped 5 bases and J dropped 3 bases, with 11 bases sitting between them. CDR1 SNHLY and CDR2 FYNNEI come from the germline V gene.

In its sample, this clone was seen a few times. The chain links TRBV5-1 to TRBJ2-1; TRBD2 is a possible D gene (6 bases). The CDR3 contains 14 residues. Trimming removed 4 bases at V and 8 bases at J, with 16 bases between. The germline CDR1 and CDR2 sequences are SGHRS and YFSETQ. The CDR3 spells CASSVGSGLYEQFF. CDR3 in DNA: TGCGCCAGCAGCGTGGGAAGCGGGTTGTATGAGCAGTTCTTC.

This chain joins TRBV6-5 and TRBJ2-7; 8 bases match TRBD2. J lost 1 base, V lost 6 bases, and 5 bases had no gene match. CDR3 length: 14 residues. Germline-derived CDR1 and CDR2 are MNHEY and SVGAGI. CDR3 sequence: CASRTRGGSYEQYF. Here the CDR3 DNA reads TGTGCCAGCAGGACCCGGGGGGGATCCTACGAGCAGTACTTC.

The CDR3 nucleotides are TGTGCCAGCAGCGACCCGGGACAGGCAACCAGGGGCTACACCTTC. Amino acids: CASSDPGQATRGYTF. This sequence joins TRBV7-9 and TRBJ1-2; TRBD1 matches at 8 bases. CDR1 is SEHNR and CDR2 is FQNEAQ in the germline V gene (reference sequence). V lost 5 bases to trimming and J lost 8 bases; unmatched junction nucleotides: 13. The CDR3 is 15 amino acids.

The CDR3 nucleotides read TGTGCCAGCAGCCGGGCTAGCGGGGGTGCCTACGAGCAGTACTTC. Its translation is CASSRASGGAYEQYF. The chain links TRBV6-1 to TRBJ2-7; 10 bases align to TRBD2. Germline CDR1 is MNHNS and CDR2 is SASEGT. CDR3 length: 15 amino acids. Trimming took 6 bases from V and 2 from J; bases not matched to a gene: 7.

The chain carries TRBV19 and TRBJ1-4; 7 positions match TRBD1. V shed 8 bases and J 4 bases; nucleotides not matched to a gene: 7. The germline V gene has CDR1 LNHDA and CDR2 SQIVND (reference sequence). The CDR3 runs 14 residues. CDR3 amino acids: CASRKTGLNEKLFF. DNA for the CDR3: TGTGCCAGTCGGAAGACAGGGCTTAATGAAAAACTGTTTTTT.

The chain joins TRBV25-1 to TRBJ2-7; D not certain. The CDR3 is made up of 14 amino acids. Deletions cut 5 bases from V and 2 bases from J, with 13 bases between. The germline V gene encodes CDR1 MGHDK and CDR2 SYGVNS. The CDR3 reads CASSPQVPPYEQYF. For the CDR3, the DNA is TGTGCCAGCAGTCCGCAGGTACCCCCCTACGAGCAGTACTTC.

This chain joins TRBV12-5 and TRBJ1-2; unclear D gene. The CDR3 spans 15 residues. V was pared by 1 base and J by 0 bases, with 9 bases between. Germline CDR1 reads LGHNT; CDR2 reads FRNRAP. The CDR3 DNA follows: TGTGCTAGTGGTTTGGGACGGAACGCTAACTATGGCTACACCTTC. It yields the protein CASGLGRNANYGYTF.

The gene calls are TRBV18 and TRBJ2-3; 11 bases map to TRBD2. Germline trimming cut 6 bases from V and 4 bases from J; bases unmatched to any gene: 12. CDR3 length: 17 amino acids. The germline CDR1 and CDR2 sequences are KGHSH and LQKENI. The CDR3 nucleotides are TGTGCCAGCTCCCGTGAGGATAGCGGGGGGGCCTCAGATACGCAGTATTTT. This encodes CASSREDSGGASDTQYF.